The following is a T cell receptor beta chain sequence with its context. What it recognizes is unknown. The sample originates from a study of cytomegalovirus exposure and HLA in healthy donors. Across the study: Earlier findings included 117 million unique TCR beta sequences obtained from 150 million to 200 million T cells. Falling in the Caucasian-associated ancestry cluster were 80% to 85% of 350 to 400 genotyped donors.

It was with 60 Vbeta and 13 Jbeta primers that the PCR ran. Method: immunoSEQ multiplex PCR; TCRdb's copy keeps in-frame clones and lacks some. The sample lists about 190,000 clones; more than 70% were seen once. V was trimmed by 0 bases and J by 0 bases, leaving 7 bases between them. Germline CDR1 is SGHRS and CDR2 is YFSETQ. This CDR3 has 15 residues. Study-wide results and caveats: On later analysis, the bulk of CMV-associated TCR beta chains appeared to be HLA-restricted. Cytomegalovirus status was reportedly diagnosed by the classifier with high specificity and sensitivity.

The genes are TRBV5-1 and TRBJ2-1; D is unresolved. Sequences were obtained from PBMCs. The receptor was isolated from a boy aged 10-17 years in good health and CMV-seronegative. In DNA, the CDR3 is TGCGCCAGCAGCTTGGCCGGTTTCTCCTACAATGAGCAGTTCTTC. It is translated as CASSLAGFSYNEQFF.